A single TCR beta chain is shown here with its context. The source of the sample is a study of T cell responses to AZD1222 COVID-19 vaccine. Sequencing was performed with immunoSEQ multiplex PCR; in TCRdb, only in-frame clones are kept and a portion is missing. The sample has about 170,000 clones, roughly 92% seen once. V dropped 3 bases and J dropped 2; count of bases not matched to a gene: 5. CDR3 length: 16 amino acids. Looked up from germline, CDR1 is KGHSH and CDR2 is LQKENI. This TCR came from an adult in good health. The sequencing here drew on peripheral blood, taken on day 0 of AZD1222 vaccination. The chain combines TRBV18 with TRBJ2-5; 11 bases fit TRBD1. The DNA for the CDR3 is TGTGCCAGCTCACCCCAGGGACAGGGGGTGCAAGAGACCCAGTACTTC. Its protein is CASSPQGQGVQETQYF.